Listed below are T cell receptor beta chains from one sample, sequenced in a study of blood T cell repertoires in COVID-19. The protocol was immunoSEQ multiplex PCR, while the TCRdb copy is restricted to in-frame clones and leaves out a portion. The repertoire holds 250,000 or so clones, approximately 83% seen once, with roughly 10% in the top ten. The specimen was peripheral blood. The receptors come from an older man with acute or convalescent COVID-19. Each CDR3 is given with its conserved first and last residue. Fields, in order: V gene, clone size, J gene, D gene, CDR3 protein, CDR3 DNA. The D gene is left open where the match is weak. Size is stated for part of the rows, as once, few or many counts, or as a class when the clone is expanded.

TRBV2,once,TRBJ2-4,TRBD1,CASSELAPLGTGGIGAKNIQYF,TGTGCCAGCAGTGAATTAGCCCCCTTGGGGACAGGGGGTATAGGGGCCAAAAACATTCAGTACTTC
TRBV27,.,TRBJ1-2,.,CASSPQGLHYGYTF,TGTGCCAGCAGTCCTCAGGGATTACACTATGGCTACACCTTC
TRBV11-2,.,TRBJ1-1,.,CASSLVAAKNTEAFF,TGTGCCAGCAGCTTAGTCGCGGCGAAGAACACTGAAGCTTTCTTT
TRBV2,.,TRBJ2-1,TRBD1,CASSYRQGAQYEQFF,TGTGCCAGCAGTTACCGACAGGGGGCGCAATATGAGCAGTTCTTC
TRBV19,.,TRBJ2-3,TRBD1,CASSATGRTDTQYF,TGTGCCAGTAGTGCGACAGGGCGCACAGATACGCAGTATTTT
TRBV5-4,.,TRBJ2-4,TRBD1,CASSLDRGDIQYF,TGTGCCAGCAGCTTGGACAGGGGCGACATTCAGTACTTC
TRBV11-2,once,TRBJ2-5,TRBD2,CASRRRGAGGEETQYF,TGTGCCAGCAGAAGGCGCGGGGCGGGAGGGGAAGAGACCCAGTACTTC
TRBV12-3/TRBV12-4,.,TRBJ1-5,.,CASSFGGGQPQHF,TGTGCCAGCAGTTTTGGGGGCGGTCAGCCCCAGCATTTT
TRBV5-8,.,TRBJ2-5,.,CASSLFGRQETQYF,TGTGCCAGCAGCTTATTTGGCCGACAAGAGACCCAGTACTTC
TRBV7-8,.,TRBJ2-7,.,CASSPRVSSYEQYF,TGTGCCAGCAGCCCACGGGTAAGCTCCTACGAGCAGTACTTC
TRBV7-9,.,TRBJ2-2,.,CAVWGQTTGELFF,TGTGCCGTCTGGGGGCAGACCACCGGGGAGCTGTTTTTT
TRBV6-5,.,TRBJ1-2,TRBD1,CASSYSKQGNYGYTF,TGTGCCAGCAGTTACTCGAAACAGGGGAACTATGGCTACACCTTC
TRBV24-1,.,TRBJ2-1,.,CATSDLRGTYNEQFF,TGTGCCACCAGTGATCTCAGGGGAACCTACAATGAGCAGTTCTTC
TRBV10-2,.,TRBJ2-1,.,CASTPQTSSYNEQFF,TGCGCCAGCACCCCCCAGACTAGCTCCTACAATGAGCAGTTCTTC
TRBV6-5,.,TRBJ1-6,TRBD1,CASSYNTGTGNSPLHF,TGTGCCAGCAGTTACAACACCGGGACAGGGAATTCACCCCTCCACTTT
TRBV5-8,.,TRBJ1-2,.,CASSLGLRTGGYTF,TGTGCCAGCAGCTTGGGACTCCGTACAGGTGGCTACACCTTC
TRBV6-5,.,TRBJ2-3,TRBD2,CASSSYSGGATDTQYF,TGTGCCAGCAGTTCCTATAGCGGGGGGGCTACAGATACGCAGTATTTT
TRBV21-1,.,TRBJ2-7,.,CARGGGAREQYF,TGTGCCAGAGGAGGGGGCGCGAGGGAGCAGTACTTC
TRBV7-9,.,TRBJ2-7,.,CASSADRLSSYEQYF,TGTGCCAGCAGCGCCGACAGGTTAAGCTCCTACGAGCAGTACTTC
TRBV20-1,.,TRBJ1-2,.,CTSLYGYTF,TGCACCTCCCTCTATGGCTACACCTTC
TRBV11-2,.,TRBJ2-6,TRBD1,CASSSLTGQGALGANVLTF,TGTGCCAGCAGCTCCCTAACGGGACAGGGGGCACTTGGGGCCAACGTCCTGACTTTC
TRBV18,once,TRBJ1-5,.,CASSPIQGYSAQHF,TGTGCCAGCTCACCAATACAGGGATACTCGGCCCAGCATTTT
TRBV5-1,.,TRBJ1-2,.,CASSDTLELEGYTF,TGCGCCAGCAGCGATACACTAGAGTTGGAAGGCTACACCTTC
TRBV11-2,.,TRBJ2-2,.,CASSPGGRAGELFF,TGTGCCAGCAGCCCCGGGGGTCGCGCCGGGGAGCTGTTTTTT
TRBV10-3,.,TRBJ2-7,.,CAISVLSSYEQYF,TGTGCCATCAGTGTGTTGAGCTCCTACGAGCAGTACTTC
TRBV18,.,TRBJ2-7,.,CASFQARASIHEQYF,TGTGCCAGCTTCCAGGCGAGGGCTTCAATCCACGAGCAGTACTTC
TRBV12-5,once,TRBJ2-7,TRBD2,CASGLVSITSGGEVQLREQYF,TGTGCTAGTGGTTTGGTAAGCATCACTAGCGGGGGGGAAGTCCAACTACGCGAGCAGTACTTC
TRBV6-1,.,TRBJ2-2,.,CASSEHLAGTGELFF,TGTGCCAGCAGTGAGCATCTAGCTGGGACCGGGGAGCTGTTTTTT
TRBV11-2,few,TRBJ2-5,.,CASSSYARARRGYQETQYF,TGTGCCAGCAGCTCCTACGCCCGGGCCCGAAGGGGGTACCAAGAGACCCAGTACTTC
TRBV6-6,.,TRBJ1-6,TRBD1,CASSRDRYNSPLHF,TGTGCCAGCAGTCGGGACAGATATAATTCACCCCTCCACTTT
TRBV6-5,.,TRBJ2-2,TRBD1,CARGTGVFGELFF,TGTGCCAGAGGGACAGGGGTTTTCGGGGAGCTGTTTTTT
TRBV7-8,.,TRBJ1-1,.,CASSLAANTEAFF,TGTGCCAGCAGCTTGGCGGCGAACACTGAAGCTTTCTTT
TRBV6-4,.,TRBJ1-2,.,CASSPSTGTWGYTF,TGTGCCAGCAGTCCATCCACAGGGACGTGGGGCTACACCTTC